This T cell receptor beta chain was recovered during a study of early T cells in non-severe SARS-CoV-2 infection (dated by TCRdb to 2020 to 2023). Study-level background: Bulk RNA from unsorted whole blood was used for TCR sequencing, so alpha and beta chains could not be paired.

The library came from 5' RACE. Data came from a NextSeq 500. In the TCR library protocol, unique molecular identifiers were attached to individual cDNA molecules to correct for PCR bias and sequencing error. Both TCR alpha and beta chains were sequenced, and tight co-correlation was observed between alpha and beta sequence abundances in each sample. The original pipeline was this. Decombinator V4 was used to annotate the V gene, J gene and CDR3 of the TCR sequences. TCRs were defined as expanded if a significant change between any two time points was detected under a Poisson model with p below 0.0001. TCR abundances were normalised to the total number of TCRs sequenced in each sample and reported as counts per million. TRAV1-2 paired with TRAJ12, TRAJ20 or TRAJ33 defined MAIT TCRs, while TRAV10 paired with TRAJ18 defined iNKT TCRs. VDJdb, accessed on 1 November 2021, was searched for TCRs annotated for CMV, EBV and SARS-CoV-2, and TCRs annotated for more than one antigen were excluded. TCRdb's own reprocessing of the public reads used fastp at Q25 and MiXCR and kept productive beta chains. Under each unique CDR3 protein, matching rows form one entry showing the most common genes and DNA. TCRdb's processing, not the study's, gives the V and J calls here. The sample yields over 35,000 distinct CDR3 sequences; approximately 6.3% were counted once. Around 8% of the sample is held by the ten biggest clonotypes.

V lost 0 bases and J lost 2 bases, and the count of bases not matched to a germline gene is 2. Spanning cysteine to phenylalanine, the CDR3 consists of 15 amino acids. Only the CDR3 portion is preserved as DNA: 45 bases, with reading frame beginning at the first base. The germline V gene yields SGHTA for CDR1 and FQGNSA for CDR2. Set within a cohort of healthcare workers in London, UK, this nested case-control study involved weekly PCR testing of nasopharyngeal swabs along with blood sampling. Between 23 and 31 March 2020, the week of the UK lockdown, healthcare workers were enrolled and then followed up weekly for as long as 16 weeks. This clonotype was picked up a small number of times. The specificity of this receptor is unknown. Base qualities are not recorded, but no much larger clone differs from it by a single base. Overall results and qualifications from the work: VDJdb matching was skewed toward anti-spike CD8 responses and likely underestimated virus-specific expansions, missing private and CD4 specificities.

Sequencing used whole blood, obtained at baseline. This receptor was obtained from an adult who was a healthcare worker with PCR-confirmed SARS-CoV-2 infection or an uninfected control (not recorded which). Rearrangement joined TRBV7-2 to TRBJ2-7; 9 central bases correspond to TRBD1. The nucleotide sequence is given as TGTGCCAGCAGCTTAGCGGGGACAGGGACCTACGAGCAGTACTTC. Its protein is CASSLAGTGTYEQYF. The CDR3, completed at both ends by the reference TRBV7-2 and TRBJ2-7 genes, gives the full variable domain GAGVSQSPSNKVTEKGKDVELRCDPISGHTALYWYRQSLGQGLEFLIYFQGNSAPDKSGLPSDRFSAERTGGSVSTLTIQRTQQEDSAVYLCASSLAGTGTYEQYFGPGTRLTVT.